This TCR beta chain was recorded in a study of molecular identifiers for immune sequencing clone quantification. This CDR3 spans 14 amino acids. V was clipped by 6 bases and J by 1 base, with 9 bases between them. Germline loops: CDR1 SEHNR, CDR2 FQNEAQ (reference sequence). Study-level findings and limits: Clones with over 20 RNA copies captured over 98% of effector molecules but under 1% of naive ones.

Preparation of naive CD8 libraries involved roughly 19,000 to 1,100,000 sorted cells and 10%, 30% or 50% RNA. A CD8+CD4-CCR7+CD45RA+ gate was used to sort naive CD8 T cells. TCRdb independently ran MiXCR on the PCR reads; one entry per CDR3 protein. Of 60,000 to 70,000 distinct CDR3 sequences in the sample, around a sixth were seen once. This clonotype was seen repeatedly, ten times or more. Its specificity is unknown. Sequencing input: naive CD8+ T cells from blood, with Jurkat cell RNA spiked in. Subset indicated: FACS-sorted CD8+CD4-CCR7+CD45RA+ naive T cells. The chain employs TRBV7-9 and TRBJ2-2; D unclear. The sequence came from a human donor in good health. Some libraries in this study had Jurkat cell RNA spiked in. The CDR3 DNA reads as TGTGCCAGCAGTCAACCTCTGAACACCGGGGAGCTGTTTTTT. It specifies CASSQPLNTGELFF.